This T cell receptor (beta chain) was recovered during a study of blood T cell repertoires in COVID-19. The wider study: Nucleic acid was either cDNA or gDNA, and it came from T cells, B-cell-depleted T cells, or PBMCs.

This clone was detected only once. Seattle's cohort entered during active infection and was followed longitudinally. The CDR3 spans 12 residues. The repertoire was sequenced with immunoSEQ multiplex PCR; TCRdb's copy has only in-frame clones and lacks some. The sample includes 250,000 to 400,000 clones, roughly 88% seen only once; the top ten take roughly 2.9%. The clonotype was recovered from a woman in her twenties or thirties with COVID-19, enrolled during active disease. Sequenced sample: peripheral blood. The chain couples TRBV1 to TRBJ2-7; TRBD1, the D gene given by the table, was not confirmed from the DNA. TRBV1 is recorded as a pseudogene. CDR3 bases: TGCACCAGCAGCCAAGAGGGGGCCGAGCAGTACTTC. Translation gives CTSSQEGAEQYF.